The 28 T cell receptor beta chains reported below all come from one sample, sequenced in a study of T cell changes during pregnancy in multiple sclerosis. This table comes from immunoSEQ multiplex PCR, and its TCRdb copy is limited to in-frame clones, with some not included. The table shows about 59,000 clones, with 80% to 95% occurring only once. Material: CD4+ T cells from peripheral blood mononuclear cells, obtained before pregnancy. These receptors were obtained from a female donor with multiple sclerosis, enrolled in a pregnancy study.

The chain recombines TRBV5-1 with TRBJ1-1; 7 positions agree with TRBD1. The CDR3 has 17 residues. Germline values: CDR1 SGHRS, CDR2 YFSETQ. After removal of 4 bases from V and 0 bases from J, the junction contained 12 bases not matched to a gene. The CDR3: CASSPYAGGGMNTEAFF. Written as DNA, the CDR3 is TGCGCCAGCAGCCCTTACGCAGGGGGTGGTATGAACACTGAAGCTTTCTTT.

V and J are TRBV7-2 and TRBJ1-2; TRBD1 might be the D (6 bases). The CDR3 contains 14 residues. V lost 5 bases and J 2 bases, leaving 12 bases between the germline ends. Per the germline V gene, CDR1 is SGHTA and CDR2 is FQGNSA. The CDR3 nucleotides read TGTGCCAGCAGCCCTGACACAGGGAACTATGGCTACACCTTC. It translates to CASSPDTGNYGYTF.

The chain recombines TRBV7-9 with TRBJ1-4; no reliable D call. Trimming stripped 4 bases from V and 8 bases from J, with 17 bases between. CDR1 is SEHNR and CDR2 is FQNEAQ in the germline V gene (reference sequence). This CDR3 has 15 residues. CDR3 protein: CASSYVGRGREKLFF. The CDR3, as DNA: TGTGCCAGCAGCTATGTCGGGAGAGGTCGGGAAAAACTGTTTTTT. Combining the CDR3 with reference TRBV7-9 and TRBJ1-4 gives the whole variable domain DTGVSQNPRHKITKRGQNVTFRCDPISEHNRLYWYRQTLGQGPEFLTYFQNEAQLEKSRLLSDRFSAERPKGSFSTLEIQRTEQGDSAMYLCASSYVGRGREKLFFGSGTQLSVL.

The rearrangement links TRBV5-6 to TRBJ2-4; D perhaps matches TRBD2 (6 bases). V dropped 4 bases and J dropped 0 bases, with 11 bases sitting between them. CDR1 and CDR2 from the germline V gene are SGHDT and YYEEEE. This CDR3 region has 15 residues. The CDR3 nucleotides are TGTGCCAGCAGCGCGGAGGGACTAGCCAAAAACATTCAGTACTTC. Translated, it gives CASSAEGLAKNIQYF.

V is TRBV9 and J is TRBJ2-1; D is uncertain. CDR1 and CDR2 from the germline V gene are SGDLS and YYNGEE. Trimming pared 2 bases from V and 9 bases from J, leaving 9 bases between. The CDR3 spans 12 residues. Here the CDR3 DNA reads TGTGCCAGCAGCGTCCATCCGGTTGAGCAGTTCTTC. Amino acids: CASSVHPVEQFF.

This clone was observed a few times. This chain links TRBV7-2 with TRBJ2-1; a weak D match, TRBD1 (6 bases). Germline CDR1 SGHTA, CDR2 FQGNSA. This CDR3 region has 15 residues. V was trimmed by 5 bases and J by 4 bases, leaving 15 bases between them. In DNA, the CDR3 is TGTGCCAGCAGCCCAGAAGGGACAAATTACAATGAGCAGTTCTTC. Its protein product is CASSPEGTNYNEQFF.

The chain is built from TRBV28 and TRBJ1-1; 7 nucleotides agree with TRBD1. Germline loops: CDR1 MDHEN, CDR2 SYDVKM. The trim removed 7 bases at V and 4 bases at J, leaving 9 bases unmatched. The CDR3 sequence is 14 residues long. CDR3 amino acids: CASTIGQASTEAFF. CDR3 sequence (DNA): TGTGCCAGCACCATAGGACAGGCGAGCACTGAAGCTTTCTTT. Full variable domain (rest looked up from reference TRBV28 and TRBJ1-1): DVKVTQSSRYLVKRTGEKVFLECVQDMDHENMFWYRQDPGLGLRLIYFSYDVKMKEKGDIPEGYSVSREKKERFSLILESASTNQTSMYLCASTIGQASTEAFFGQGTRLTVV.

The genes are TRBV11-2 and TRBJ2-1; 8 bases are shared with TRBD2. CDR1 SGHAT and CDR2 FQNNGV come from the germline V gene. After removal of 2 bases from V and 2 bases from J, the junction contained 5 bases not matched to a gene. The CDR3 loop spans 16 amino acids. CDR3 protein: CASSLISGGTYNEQFF. The CDR3 region has the DNA TGTGCCAGCAGCTTAATCTCGGGAGGGACCTACAATGAGCAGTTCTTC.

This clone has a single count. The chain has TRBV28 and TRBJ2-7; D uncertain. The germline V and J ends were trimmed by 6 bases and 3 bases, with 9 bases remaining between them. CDR3 length: 12 amino acids. In germline, CDR1 is MDHEN, CDR2 SYDVKM. This CDR3 is CASSQAIYEQYF. The CDR3 nucleotides are TGTGCCAGCAGCCAGGCCATCTACGAGCAGTACTTC.

The chain carries TRBV15 and TRBJ2-7; possible D gene TRBD1, 6 bases. V dropped 9 bases and J dropped 2 bases, with 20 bases sitting between them. The CDR3 runs 15 residues. Germline V gene lookup returns CDR1 LNHNV and CDR2 YYDKDF (reference sequence). The CDR3 is CATRESRGQAYEQYF. The CDR3 DNA reads TGTGCCACGCGCGAGTCGAGGGGACAAGCCTACGAGCAGTACTTC.

The V call is TRBV9, the J call TRBJ2-2, with TRBD1 matching 10 bases. The CDR3 is 15 amino acids. The V segment lost 6 bases and the J segment 8 bases; nucleotides outside the gene matches: 10. Germline V lookup: CDR1 SGDLS, CDR2 YYNGEE. The CDR3 DNA reads as TGTGCCAGCAAGGCGGGGACAGGGGAATGGGGGGAGCTGTTTTTT. It is translated as CASKAGTGEWGELFF.

The J gene is TRBJ2-3, the V gene TRBV7-6; TRBD2 matches at 9 bases. The CDR3 is 15 residues long. V shed 0 bases and J 3 bases; nucleotides not matched to a gene: 1. Germline V CDR1 and CDR2: SGHVS, FNYEAQ. The CDR3: CASSLASGRTDTQYF. CDR3 in DNA: TGTGCCAGCAGCTTAGCGAGCGGGAGGACAGATACGCAGTATTTT. Complete variable domain (other parts from reference TRBV7-6 and TRBJ2-3): GAGVSQSPRYKVTKRGQDVALRCDPISGHVSLYWYRQALGQGPEFLTYFNYEAQQDKSGLPNDRFSAERPEGSISTLTIQRTEQRDSAMYRCASSLASGRTDTQYFGPGTRLTVL.

The sample holds one count of this clone. The gene calls are TRBV28 and TRBJ2-3; 7 bases agree with TRBD1. CDR1 and CDR2 (germline): MDHEN, SYDVKM. This CDR3 contains 17 residues. After removal of 6 bases from V and 6 bases from J, the junction contained 18 bases not matched to a gene. The CDR3 region is CASSPGHRGRQRDTQYF. The CDR3 bases are TGTGCCAGCAGCCCGGGTCACAGGGGTCGGCAGAGGGATACGCAGTATTTT.

This chain connects TRBV2 to TRBJ2-1, with a possible D match to TRBD1 (5 bases). The CDR3 spans 12 residues. V was clipped by 6 bases and J by 5 bases, with 8 bases between them. CDR1 and CDR2 (germline): SNHLY, FYNNEI. CDR3 in DNA: TGTGCCAGCAGGTTAGGGGACAATGAGCAGTTCTTC. As protein: CASRLGDNEQFF.

The V and J genes are TRBV4-3 and TRBJ2-1; possibly TRBD2 for D (5 bases). The CDR3 covers 16 residues. The germline gives CDR1 LGHNA, CDR2 YSLEER. Trimming pared 0 bases from V and 10 bases from J, leaving 19 bases between. The CDR3 sequence is CASSQEADLRTGEQFF. The DNA of the CDR3 is TGCGCCAGCAGCCAAGAAGCGGACCTACGTACTGGAGAGCAGTTCTTC.

The chain carries TRBV7-9 and TRBJ2-1, with 8 bases that match TRBD2. V shed 3 bases and J 0 bases; nucleotides not matched to a gene: 4. The CDR3 covers 16 residues. Per germline, CDR1 SEHNR and CDR2 FQNEAQ (reference sequence). The CDR3 spells CASSFSGTSSYNEQFF. CDR3 nucleotides: TGTGCCAGCAGCTTTAGCGGGACTAGCTCCTACAATGAGCAGTTCTTC. Drawing the rest from reference TRBV7-9 and TRBJ2-1, the complete variable domain is DTGVSQNPRHKITKRGQNVTFRCDPISEHNRLYWYRQTLGQGPEFLTYFQNEAQLEKSRLLSDRFSAERPKGSFSTLEIQRTEQGDSAMYLCASSFSGTSSYNEQFFGPGTRLTVL.

The chain links TRBV21-1 to TRBJ2-2; TRBD1 was called by the table and not checked on the DNA. TRBV21-1 constitutes a pseudogene. The CDR3 totals 16 residues. CDR3 DNA sequence: TGTGCCAGCAGCAAAATAAGGGCCCAGGGGGCCGGGGAGCTGTTTTTT. Translated, it gives CASSKIRAQGAGELFF.

The chain recombines TRBV7-9 with TRBJ1-2; D perhaps matches TRBD1 (6 bases). Germline CDR1 and CDR2: SEHNR and FQNEAQ (reference sequence). The CDR3 has 15 amino acids. V was clipped by 1 base and J by 4 bases, with 13 bases between them. The CDR3 nucleotides read TGTGCCAGCAGCTTAGAGGTGGGGGCGGCCTATGGCTACACCTTC. Protein product: CASSLEVGAAYGYTF.

CDR3 in amino acids: CASSSTIENTEAFF. CDR3 nucleotide sequence: TGTGCCAGCAGCTCAACTATCGAGAACACTGAAGCTTTCTTT. The J gene is TRBJ1-1, the V gene TRBV7-9; no clear D. The CDR3 runs to 14 residues. Germline values: CDR1 SEHNR, CDR2 FQNEAQ (reference sequence). Trimming took 4 bases from V and 1 from J, leaving 10 bases between them. Combining the CDR3 with reference TRBV7-9 and TRBJ1-1 gives the whole variable domain DTGVSQNPRHKITKRGQNVTFRCDPISEHNRLYWYRQTLGQGPEFLTYFQNEAQLEKSRLLSDRFSAERPKGSFSTLEIQRTEQGDSAMYLCASSSTIENTEAFFGQGTRLTVV.

This chain uses TRBV27 with TRBJ1-5, with a possible D match to TRBD1 (5 bases). Germline loops: CDR1 MNHEY, CDR2 SMNVEV (reference sequence). Trimming cost V 7 bases and J 0 bases, with 16 bases left between them. This CDR3 region has 16 residues. The CDR3 is CASKPDTTYSNQPQHF. The CDR3 bases are TGTGCCAGCAAACCGGACACGACATATAGCAATCAGCCCCAGCATTTT.

The rearrangement uses TRBV30 and TRBJ2-1; possible D gene TRBD1, 6 bases. There are 15 residues in the CDR3. The V and J ends lost 0 bases and 2 bases respectively, with 11 bases between them. Per the germline V gene, CDR1 is GTSNPN and CDR2 is SVGIG (reference sequence). CDR3 sequence reads: CAWSVLAGAYNEQFF. The CDR3 DNA sequence: TGTGCCTGGAGTGTACTGGCAGGGGCCTACAATGAGCAGTTCTTC.

The rearrangement joins TRBV11-3 to TRBJ2-1; D may be TRBD2 (6 bases). The CDR3 consists of 11 residues. CDR1 and CDR2 (germline): SGHNT, YENEEA. Trimming removed 8 bases at V and 10 bases at J, with 12 bases between. The CDR3 DNA follows: TGTGCCAGCGCCTACCGGGGGGAGCAGTTCTTC. It specifies CASAYRGEQFF.

The count of this clone is one. The chain employs TRBV9 and TRBJ2-2; possibly TRBD2 for D (5 bases). Germline V gene sequence: CDR1 SGDLS, CDR2 YYNGEE. Trimming removed 4 bases at V and 5 bases at J, with 12 bases between. This CDR3 comprises 14 residues. DNA for the CDR3: TGTGCCAGCAGCTCCGGCGGGCAAACCGGGGAGCTGTTTTTT. Its translation is CASSSGGQTGELFF.

This clone was observed once. This rearrangement joins TRBV28 to TRBJ2-7; D remains unclear. Trimming pared 3 bases from V and 2 bases from J, leaving 11 bases between. Germline CDR1 reads MDHEN; CDR2 reads SYDVKM. This CDR3 has 14 amino acids. The CDR3 reads CASSFPKRTYEQYF. The CDR3 region has the DNA TGTGCCAGCAGTTTCCCCAAGAGGACCTACGAGCAGTACTTC.

V is TRBV27 and J is TRBJ1-5; 9 positions match TRBD1. J gave up 1 base and V 2 bases, and 3 bases lay outside the gene matches. This CDR3 has 16 amino acids. In germline, CDR1 is MNHEY, CDR2 SMNVEV (reference sequence). CDR3 residues: CASSLRTGVSNQPQHF. For the CDR3, the DNA is TGTGCCAGCAGTTTACGGACAGGGGTAAGCAATCAGCCCCAGCATTTT.

Only a few counts were recorded for this clone. This rearrangement joins TRBV11-2 to TRBJ1-1; 10 nucleotides match TRBD1. CDR1 and CDR2 from the germline V gene are SGHAT and FQNNGV. Trimming at V came to 2 bases and at J to 6 bases, leaving 12 bases not matched to a gene. This CDR3 has 17 amino acids. CDR3 DNA: TGTGCCAGCAGCTTATACGGGACAGGGGCCCGGTGGGCTGAAGCTTTCTTT. Translation gives CASSLYGTGARWAEAFF.

CDR3 in amino acids: CASSHIAGEGTGELFF. CDR3 DNA sequence: TGTGCCAGCAGCCACATAGCGGGAGAGGGGACCGGGGAGCTGTTTTTT. The V gene is TRBV4-2, the J gene TRBJ2-2; 9 bases are shared with TRBD2. The V gene's germline CDR1 is LGHNA and CDR2 YNFKEQ. J was trimmed by 5 bases and V by 3 bases; bases with no gene match: 7. The length of the CDR3 is 16 residues.

The chain joins TRBV7-6 to TRBJ2-7, with 8 bases fitting TRBD2. Germline assignment: CDR1 SGHVS and CDR2 FNYEAQ. The CDR3 is made up of 14 amino acids. V was clipped by 1 base and J by 5 bases; unmatched bases: 4. CDR3 bases: TGTGCCAGCAGCTTAGGCGGGGGGCTGGACGAGCAGTACTTC. Translating it yields CASSLGGGLDEQYF.